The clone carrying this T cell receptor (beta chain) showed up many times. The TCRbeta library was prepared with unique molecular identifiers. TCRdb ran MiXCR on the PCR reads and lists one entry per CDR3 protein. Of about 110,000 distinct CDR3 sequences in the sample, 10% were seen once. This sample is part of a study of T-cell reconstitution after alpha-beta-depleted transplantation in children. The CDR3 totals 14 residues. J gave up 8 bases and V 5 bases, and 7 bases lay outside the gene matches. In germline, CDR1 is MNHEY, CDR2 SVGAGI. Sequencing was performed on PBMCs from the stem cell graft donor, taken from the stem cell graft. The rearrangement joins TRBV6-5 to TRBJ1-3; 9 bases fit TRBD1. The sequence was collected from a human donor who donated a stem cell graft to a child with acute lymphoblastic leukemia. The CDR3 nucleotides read TGTGCCAGCAGTCCCGGGACAGGGAGGGACACCATATATTTT. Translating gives CASSPGTGRDTIYF.